The next 32 T cell receptor beta chains were all read from a single sample in a study of vaccination and CD4 T cells after COVID-19. Their recognized antigens are unknown. Cultured CD4+ T-cell DNA underwent Oncomine TCR Beta short-read sequencing. One entry per CDR3 protein, called by TCRdb with MiXCR from the PCR reads. The sample shows about 22,000 distinct CDR3 sequences, about a third of them seen only once. This sample's time point: late sampling 161 to 241 days after vaccination in three convalescent patients. Treatment defined: roughly 10-day PBMC culture with coronavirus spike peptide pools or control peptides (ViraFEST assay). The sequencing here drew on CD4+ T cells from blood, cultured in vitro, taken about 7 months after SARS-CoV-2 vaccination. Receptors originate from a human donor who had recovered from COVID-19.

The J gene is TRBJ2-1, the V gene TRBV27; 7 nucleotides match TRBD1. Germline assignment: CDR1 MNHEY and CDR2 SMNVEV (reference sequence). After removal of 6 bases from V and 13 bases from J, the junction contained 9 bases not matched to a gene. The CDR3 is 12 residues long. CDR3 nucleotide sequence: TGTGCCAGCAGAACAGGGGTGTCGGTTCAGTTCTTC. This encodes CASRTGVSVQFF.

J is TRBJ1-5 and V is TRBV10-3, with 8 bases lining up with TRBD1. Germline V CDR1 and CDR2: ENHRY, SYGVKD. The CDR3 is 16 residues long. The ends lost 3 bases at V and 1 base at J; junction bases unmatched: 5. The CDR3 region is CAISDRQGLSNQPQHF. Here the CDR3 DNA reads TGTGCCATCAGTGACAGACAGGGGTTGAGCAATCAGCCCCAGCATTTT.

The rearrangement joins TRBV7-9 to TRBJ2-1; TRBD1 aligns across 7 bases. CDR1 is SEHNR and CDR2 is FQNEAQ in the germline V gene (reference sequence). Germline trimming cut 5 bases from V and 5 bases from J; bases unmatched to any gene: 9. This CDR3 is built from 15 residues. CDR3 loop: CASSPRQGNHNEQFF. CDR3 nucleotides: TGTGCCAGCAGCCCGCGACAGGGTAACCACAATGAGCAGTTCTTC.

The chain joins TRBV28 to TRBJ2-7; TRBD2 aligns across 7 bases. Germline trimming cut 6 bases from V and 2 bases from J; bases unmatched to any gene: 7. Germline V gene data show CDR1 as MDHEN and CDR2 as SYDVKM. The CDR3 is 14 amino acids. The CDR3 DNA reads as TGTGCCAGCAGCAGACTAGCCTTTCCCTACGAGCAGTACTTC. Its translation is CASSRLAFPYEQYF.

This chain joins TRBV6-1 and TRBJ2-5, with D possibly being TRBD2 (7 bases). Looked up from germline, CDR1 is MNHNS and CDR2 is SASEGT. This CDR3 has 16 residues. Trimming took off 5 bases at V and 5 bases at J, with 21 bases between the two ends. CDR3 bases: TGTGCCAGCAGTAAGAGGAAGGGGGGGGAGCGGGAGACCCAGTACTTC. It specifies CASSKRKGGERETQYF.

This clonotype came up a few times. The CDR3: CSARMTDTQYF. CDR3 sequence (DNA): TGCAGTGCTAGGATGACGGATACGCAGTATTTT. V and J are TRBV20-1 and TRBJ2-3; no clear D. Germline V gene data show CDR1 as DFQATT and CDR2 as SNEGSKA (reference sequence). CDR3 length: 11 amino acids. V gave up 3 bases and J gave up 6 bases, with 7 bases separating them.

This clonotype was seen a handful of times. V gene TRBV20-1 combines with J gene TRBJ1-6, with TRBD1 as a possible D gene (6 bases). The germline gives CDR1 DFQATT, CDR2 SNEGSKA (reference sequence). The V end lost 2 bases, the J end lost 9 bases, and 20 bases lay between the germline ends. The CDR3 covers 16 residues. CDR3 coding DNA: TGCAGTGCTAGAACCGGTGCGGACAGTTGGTCTTCACCCCTCCACTTT. Translated: CSARTGADSWSSPLHF.

The chain is built from TRBV27 and TRBJ2-1; tentatively, D is TRBD2 (5 bases). The CDR3 is made up of 13 amino acids. CDR1 and CDR2 from the germline V gene are MNHEY and SMNVEV (reference sequence). The V and J ends lost 5 bases and 7 bases respectively, with 12 bases between them. The CDR3 sequence: CASSRAGENEQFF. The CDR3 DNA reads as TGTGCCAGCAGTCGGGCGGGCGAGAATGAGCAGTTCTTC.

This clonotype is judged medium-sized (0.01 to 0.1%). The chain combines TRBV7-2 with TRBJ1-5; D is unresolved. The germline V and J ends were trimmed by 7 bases and 0 bases, with 7 bases remaining between them. Germline lookup yields CDR1 SGHTA and CDR2 FQGNSA. The CDR3 covers 13 residues. CDR3 sequence reads: CASKGISNQPQHF. As DNA, the CDR3 is TGTGCCAGCAAGGGTATTAGCAATCAGCCCCAGCATTTT.

This clonotype was seen a few times. This sequence joins TRBV20-1 and TRBJ2-3, with a tentative D call TRBD2 (6 bases). Germline values: CDR1 DFQATT, CDR2 SNEGSKA (reference sequence). Trimming took off 6 bases at V and 6 bases at J, with 25 bases between the two ends. This CDR3 comprises 16 residues. The DNA for the CDR3 is TGCAGTGCACCCCCGCGGGGAAAGCGTGGTCACGATACGCAGTATTTT. Translating gives CSAPPRGKRGHDTQYF.

This clonotype is medium-sized (0.01 to 0.1%) in the sample. V gene TRBV10-3 combines with J gene TRBJ1-1; TRBD1 matches at 8 bases. The trim removed 10 bases at V and 4 bases at J, leaving 14 bases unmatched. This CDR3 has 15 amino acids. The germline gives CDR1 ENHRY, CDR2 SYGVKD. This CDR3 is CATHGQGNVGTEAFF. The CDR3 DNA follows: TGTGCCACCCACGGACAGGGCAATGTGGGCACTGAAGCTTTCTTT.

Notes on this clonotype: This may be a read error: a much more frequent sequence differs by one nucleotide. The genes are TRBV7-2 and TRBJ2-7; the D gene is possibly TRBD1 (6 bases). The germline CDR1 and CDR2 sequences are SGHTA and FQGNSA. V was clipped by 5 bases and J by 9 bases, with 20 bases between them. The CDR3 extends over 14 amino acids. DNA of the CDR3: TGTGCCAGCAGCAAAGCTGCAGGGGTGAACGGGCAGTACTTC. Residues: CASSKAAGVNGQYF.

The J gene is TRBJ2-5, the V gene TRBV7-9; no clear D. Germline V gives CDR1 SEHNR, CDR2 FQNEAQ (reference sequence). V was shortened by 0 bases and J by 5 bases, with 13 bases between the two germline ends. The CDR3 is 15 amino acids. DNA for the CDR3: TGTGCCAGCAGCTTAGCCACTCCACAATGGGAGACCCAGTACTTC. It translates to CASSLATPQWETQYF.

The chain uses TRBV11-3 and TRBJ1-5; D not certain. The CDR3 contains 13 residues. V lost 1 base, J lost 3 bases, and 4 bases lay in between. CDR1 is SGHNT and CDR2 is YENEEA in the germline V gene. The CDR3 coding sequence is TGTGCCAGCAGCTTAGGCAACAATCAGCCCCAGCATTTT. Protein sequence: CASSLGNNQPQHF.

This clonotype is labeled medium-sized. V and J are TRBV7-8 and TRBJ2-5; possible D gene TRBD1, 5 bases. The V gene lost 0 bases and the J gene lost 5 bases, with 10 bases spanning the gap. CDR3 length: 14 residues. Germline-derived CDR1 and CDR2 are SGHVS and FQNEAQ. The CDR3 DNA reads TGTGCCAGCAGCTTAGCCAGGGTCATTGAGACCCAGTACTTC. It is translated as CASSLARVIETQYF.

A few counts support this clonotype. The V and J genes are TRBV27 and TRBJ2-5; TRBD1 is a possible D gene (6 bases). With 6 bases removed from V and 4 bases from J, the gap between germline ends came to 15 bases. The CDR3 has 14 amino acids. In germline, CDR1 is MNHEY, CDR2 SMNVEV (reference sequence). The CDR3 DNA reads as TGTGCCAGCAGCCCCTGGGGCAGGGGAGAGACCCAGTACTTC. This gives the protein CASSPWGRGETQYF.

The chain combines TRBV20-1 with TRBJ1-2; no definite D call. Germline CDR1 is DFQATT and CDR2 is SNEGSKA (reference sequence). V was clipped by 3 bases and J by 4 bases, with 9 bases between them. The CDR3 is made up of 12 amino acids. The DNA for the CDR3 is TGCAGTGCTAGTACAGAGTCCTATGGCTACACCTTC. This sequence encodes CSASTESYGYTF.

The chain recombines TRBV20-1 with TRBJ2-7, with 7 bases matching TRBD1. After removal of 0 bases from V and 10 bases from J, the junction contained 21 bases not matched to a gene. The CDR3 length is 17 residues. The germline V gene encodes CDR1 DFQATT and CDR2 SNEGSKA (reference sequence). In DNA, the CDR3 is TGCAGTGCTAGAGAGAGACCCGGTACAGGGGCCAATACGAAACAGTACTTC. Its translation is CSARERPGTGANTKQYF.

This clonotype was detected only a few times. The chain has TRBV7-9 and TRBJ2-3, with 11 bases lining up with TRBD2. The CDR3 spans 17 residues. V shed 5 bases, J shed 1 base, and the junction held 8 bases outside the gene matches. The germline gives CDR1 SEHNR, CDR2 FQNEAQ (reference sequence). CDR3 sequence: CASSPAPGLAGTDTQYF. The DNA for the CDR3 is TGTGCCAGCAGCCCAGCACCGGGACTAGCGGGCACAGATACGCAGTATTTT.

There are a few counts of this clonotype. V is TRBV7-9 and J is TRBJ1-1; D call uncertain. Germline V lookup: CDR1 SEHNR, CDR2 FQNEAQ (reference sequence). Trimming removed 1 base at V and 5 bases at J, with 11 bases between. The CDR3 is 14 amino acids. The DNA for the CDR3 is TGTGCCAGCAGCTTAGAGTGGGATACGACTGAAGCTTTCTTT. This translates into CASSLEWDTTEAFF.

The V and J genes are TRBV7-2 and TRBJ1-6; D call uncertain. Germline lookup yields CDR1 SGHTA and CDR2 FQGNSA. V lost 0 bases and J lost 7, with 10 bases in between. CDR3 size: 15 residues. This CDR3 is CASSLAAGQNSPLHF. The CDR3 bases are TGTGCCAGCAGCTTAGCGGCAGGTCAGAATTCACCCCTCCACTTT.

V and J are TRBV7-9 and TRBJ2-5; D is unresolved. Trimming took 4 bases from V and 5 from J, leaving 11 bases between them. The CDR3 has 13 amino acids. CDR1 and CDR2 from the germline V gene are SEHNR and FQNEAQ (reference sequence). CDR3 sequence: CASSSQGMETQYF. In nucleotides, the CDR3 is TGTGCCAGCAGCTCTCAAGGGATGGAGACCCAGTACTTC.

V usage is TRBV7-2 and J usage is TRBJ1-2; no reliable D call. The germline V and J ends were trimmed by 2 bases and 8 bases, with 15 bases remaining between them. Germline-derived CDR1 and CDR2 are SGHTA and FQGNSA. The CDR3 is made up of 14 amino acids. CDR3 in DNA: TGTGCCAGCAGCTTAACTTACAGCAGCTGGGGCTACACCTTC. It yields the protein CASSLTYSSWGYTF.

The chain carries TRBV7-3 and TRBJ2-3; D remains unclear. CDR3 size: 13 residues. The ends were cut back, 1 base at V and 3 bases at J, with 5 bases in the middle. Germline V gene sequence: CDR1 SGHTA, CDR2 FQGTGA. The DNA for the CDR3 is TGTGCCAGCAGCTTAATTGGTACAGATACGCAGTATTTT. Residues: CASSLIGTDTQYF. Variable domain in full (rest from reference TRBV7-3 and TRBJ2-3): GAGVSQTPSNKVTEKGKYVELRCDPISGHTALYWYRQSLGQGPEFLIYFQGTGAADDSGLPNDRFFAVRPEGSVSTLKIQRTERGDSAVYLCASSLIGTDTQYFGPGTRLTVL.

V gene TRBV20-1 combines with J gene TRBJ2-1, with 14 bases identical to TRBD2. The V and J ends lost 3 bases and 3 bases, in that order; junction bases with no gene match: 1. CDR1 DFQATT and CDR2 SNEGSKA come from the germline V gene (reference sequence). This CDR3 spans 15 amino acids. CDR3 protein: CSASGLAGGYNEQFF. CDR3 in DNA: TGCAGTGCTAGTGGACTAGCGGGGGGCTACAATGAGCAGTTCTTC.

This clonotype was counted between two and nine times. This chain joins TRBV28 and TRBJ1-1; D unclear. The CDR3 is 13 amino acids. V was clipped by 7 bases and J by 5 bases, with 14 bases between them. Germline CDR1 MDHEN, CDR2 SYDVKM. The CDR3 region is CASTVTMGTEAFF. The CDR3 coding sequence is TGTGCCAGCACGGTTACGATGGGGACTGAAGCTTTCTTT.

This clonotype occurred a few times. This chain links TRBV7-9 with TRBJ2-5; no clear D gene. Germline V lookup: CDR1 SEHNR, CDR2 FQNEAQ (reference sequence). The CDR3 length is 15 residues. With 1 base removed from V and 7 bases from J, the gap between germline ends came to 16 bases. The CDR3 bases are TGTGCCAGCAGCTTAGTCGTCGCTGGAATCGGGACCCAGTACTTC. It codes for CASSLVVAGIGTQYF. Using reference TRBV7-9 and TRBJ2-5 for the parts outside the CDR3, the full variable domain is DTGVSQNPRHKITKRGQNVTFRCDPISEHNRLYWYRQTLGQGPEFLTYFQNEAQLEKSRLLSDRFSAERPKGSFSTLEIQRTEQGDSAMYLCASSLVVAGIGTQYFGPGTRLLVL.

The CDR3 loop is CSASQGANQPQHF. Written as DNA, the CDR3 is TGCAGTGCTAGCCAGGGGGCCAATCAGCCCCAGCATTTT. The chain recombines TRBV20-1 with TRBJ1-5; 8 nucleotides line up with TRBD1. The CDR3 is made up of 13 amino acids. Germline V gene lookup returns CDR1 DFQATT and CDR2 SNEGSKA (reference sequence). V gave up 3 bases and J gave up 3 bases; unmatched junction bases: 1.

The chain combines TRBV19 with TRBJ2-7; D not resolved. This CDR3 is 13 amino acids long. Per the germline V gene, CDR1 is LNHDA and CDR2 is SQIVND (reference sequence). V lost 2 bases to trimming and J lost 4 bases, with 9 bases between them. The CDR3 sequence: CASSISRRYEQYF. The CDR3 DNA is TGTGCCAGTAGTATAAGTAGAAGGTACGAGCAGTACTTC.

This clonotype was seen more than once but under ten times. Here the CDR3 DNA reads TGTGCCAGCAGCTCCCCTAGAGCGGGAGCGAGTACGCAGTATTTT. Translated: CASSSPRAGASTQYF. V and J are TRBV7-3 and TRBJ2-3, with 8 bases identical to TRBD2. CDR3 size: 15 residues. Germline V gene lookup returns CDR1 SGHTA and CDR2 FQGTGA. J gave up 8 bases and V 4 bases, and 11 bases lay outside the gene matches.

This clonotype was observed a few times. V gene TRBV24-1 combines with J gene TRBJ2-3; D not certain. This CDR3 spans 12 amino acids. The germline V gene has CDR1 KGHDR and CDR2 SFDVKD. The germline V and J ends were trimmed by 12 bases and 5 bases, with 14 bases remaining between them. DNA for the CDR3: TGTGCCTTCATATCGGAAGTAGATACGCAGTATTTT. This sequence encodes CAFISEVDTQYF.

The chain uses TRBV7-9 and TRBJ1-5; possibly TRBD1 for D (6 bases). CDR1 and CDR2 (germline): SEHNR, FQNEAQ (reference sequence). This CDR3 is built from 14 residues. Trimming removed 1 base at V and 6 bases at J, with 10 bases between. CDR3 in amino acids: CASSLEGGGQPQHF. The CDR3 DNA sequence: TGTGCCAGCAGCTTAGAAGGGGGAGGTCAGCCCCAGCATTTT.